These 32 T cell receptor beta chains were all obtained from the same sample, sequenced in a study of T-cell reconstitution after alpha-beta-depleted transplantation in children. Researchers prepared the TCRbeta library using unique molecular identifiers, the study reports. Via MiXCR, TCRdb re-called the PCR reads, giving one row per CDR3 protein. The profile shows around 250,000 distinct CDR3 sequences, 9.9% of them singletons. Here the sequenced sample was PBMCs from the stem cell graft donor, taken from the stem cell graft. These receptors were obtained from a human donor who donated a stem cell graft to a child with SCID.

This clonotype was picked up many times. The V call is TRBV14, the J call TRBJ2-3, with a weak D call TRBD2 (5 bases). Germline V lookup: CDR1 SGHDN, CDR2 FVKESK. The CDR3 runs to 16 residues. V lost 1 base and J 4 bases, leaving 15 bases between the germline ends. The CDR3 sequence: CASSQAARATSDTQYF. In DNA, the CDR3 is TGTGCCAGCAGCCAAGCGGCGCGGGCAACCTCAGATACGCAGTATTTT.

This clonotype was counted only a few times. The chain links TRBV19 to TRBJ2-6; 9 nucleotides line up with TRBD1. The CDR3 loop spans 16 amino acids. V was clipped by 5 bases and J by 8 bases; unmatched bases: 10. Per germline, CDR1 LNHDA and CDR2 SQIVND (reference sequence). The CDR3 coding sequence is TGTGCCAGTAGTCAGTTCACAGGGGGCGCGACCAACGTCCTGACTTTC. Encoded protein: CASSQFTGGATNVLTF.

This clonotype has more than one count but fewer than ten. J is TRBJ1-6 and V is TRBV5-1, with D uncertain. V lost 4 bases to trimming and J lost 14 bases, with 16 bases between them. This CDR3 region has 13 residues. Germline V gives CDR1 SGHRS, CDR2 YFSETQ. The CDR3 loop is CASSGEPRSALHF. DNA for the CDR3: TGCGCCAGCAGCGGAGAACCCCGTTCGGCCCTCCACTTT.

This chain joins TRBV11-2 and TRBJ2-3, with 13 bases aligning to TRBD2. V lost 3 bases, J lost 0 bases, and 9 bases stayed unmatched. Germline V gives CDR1 SGHAT, CDR2 FQNNGV. The CDR3 totals 19 residues. CDR3 nucleotides: TGTGCCAGCAGCTTCTCGGGACTAGCGGGGTGGTCTAGCACAGATACGCAGTATTTT. Its translation: CASSFSGLAGWSSTDTQYF.

In this sample, this clonotype turned up a few times. The rearrangement uses TRBV15 and TRBJ1-2, with 9 bases that match TRBD1. The CDR3 loop spans 14 amino acids. In germline, CDR1 is LNHNV, CDR2 YYDKDF (reference sequence). Trimming removed 3 bases from V and 8 bases from J; junction bases left unmatched: 7. The CDR3 coding sequence is TGTGCCACCAGCAGTAGACGGACAGGGGAAGGCTACACCTTC. Translating it yields CATSSRRTGEGYTF.

This clonotype was seen more than once but under ten times. This chain links TRBV27 with TRBJ2-1; D unresolved. The CDR3 is made up of 18 amino acids. Germline CDR1 MNHEY, CDR2 SMNVEV (reference sequence). Deletions cut 0 bases from V and 4 bases from J, with 19 bases between. This CDR3 is CASSLSVEASPHYNEQFF. CDR3 nucleotide sequence: TGTGCCAGCAGTTTATCAGTGGAAGCGTCCCCCCATTACAATGAGCAGTTCTTC.

This clonotype appeared a few times. CDR3 loop: CASSPKGQGFVTGELFF. CDR3 DNA sequence: TGTGCCAGCAGCCCCAAGGGACAGGGATTTGTCACCGGGGAGCTGTTTTTT. The chain links TRBV3-1 to TRBJ2-2, with 9 nucleotides matching TRBD1. The CDR3 has 17 amino acids. CDR1 LGHDT and CDR2 YNNKEL come from the germline V gene (reference sequence). Trimming removed 4 bases from V and 4 bases from J; junction bases left unmatched: 10.

The sample holds many counts of this clonotype. The chain uses TRBV20-1 and TRBJ2-1; D may be TRBD1 or TRBD2 (5 bases each). Trimming pared 0 bases from V and 0 bases from J, leaving 15 bases between. Germline CDR1 DFQATT, CDR2 SNEGSKA (reference sequence). The CDR3 is 17 residues long. CDR3 nucleotides: TGCAGTGCTAGAGATCTTGTCGGGGCGAGCTCCTACAATGAGCAGTTCTTC. Translated: CSARDLVGASSYNEQFF.

The rearrangement uses TRBV20-1 and TRBJ1-2, with D unresolved. The CDR3 spans 11 residues. Germline V CDR1 and CDR2: DFQATT, SNEGSKA (reference sequence). Trimming removed 3 bases from V and 5 bases from J, with 7 bases in between. CDR3 amino acids: CSASTEYGYTF. CDR3 bases: TGCAGTGCTAGCACGGAATATGGCTACACCTTC.

The V gene is TRBV7-9, the J gene TRBJ2-5, with D maybe TRBD1 (5 bases). The V gene's germline CDR1 is SEHNR and CDR2 FQNEAQ (reference sequence). Trimming removed 4 bases at V and 3 bases at J, with 9 bases between. CDR3 length: 13 residues. The CDR3 reads CASSSPTEETQYF. In DNA form, the CDR3 reads TGTGCCAGCAGCTCCCCGACAGAAGAGACCCAGTACTTC.

This clonotype was observed a few times. The chain couples TRBV29-1 to TRBJ2-1; TRBD1 matches at 8 bases. The germline CDR1 and CDR2 sequences are SQVTM and ANQGSEA. The J segment lost 7 bases and the V segment lost 6 bases, leaving 14 bases of the junction unmatched. The CDR3 runs 15 residues. The CDR3, as DNA: TGCAGCGTAAACCGCCCGGACAGGGAGAGGAATGAGCAGTTCTTC. It is translated as CSVNRPDRERNEQFF.

This clonotype was detected only a few times. The rearrangement joins TRBV5-1 to TRBJ2-1; D possibly uses TRBD1 or TRBD2 (6 bases each). Germline CDR1 is SGHRS and CDR2 is YFSETQ. This CDR3 region has 17 residues. V was trimmed by 4 bases and J by 2 bases, leaving 19 bases between them. CDR3 sequence: CASSPTRGTGAYNEQFF. CDR3 nucleotide sequence: TGCGCCAGCAGCCCGACTAGGGGGACGGGCGCCTACAATGAGCAGTTCTTC. The full variable domain, rest sourced from reference TRBV5-1 and TRBJ2-1, is KAGVTQTPRYLIKTRGQQVTLSCSPISGHRSVSWYQQTPGQGLQFLFEYFSETQRNKGNFPGRFSGRQFSNSRSEMNVSTLELGDSALYLCASSPTRGTGAYNEQFFGPGTRLTVL.

This clonotype was detected only a few times. V is TRBV20-1 and J is TRBJ1-5, with D possibly TRBD1 on 5 matching bases. This CDR3 is built from 13 residues. Deletions cut 5 bases from V and 5 bases from J, with 13 bases between. The germline V gene encodes CDR1 DFQATT and CDR2 SNEGSKA (reference sequence). CDR3 sequence: CSASTGGDQPQHF. CDR3 bases: TGCAGTGCTTCCACCGGGGGGGATCAGCCCCAGCATTTT.

The V call is TRBV6-2 or TRBV6-3, the J call TRBJ2-5, with 7 bases aligning to TRBD2. Germline CDR1 is MNHEY and CDR2 is SVGEGT. The CDR3 length is 19 residues. V trimming: 1 base; J trimming: 2 bases; junction bases outside the gene matches: 16. CDR3 DNA: TGTGCCAGCAGTTACTTCAAACCCGGTGGGCTAGCGGAACAAGAGACCCAGTACTTC. Residues: CASSYFKPGGLAEQETQYF.

This clonotype has just a few counts. The chain recombines TRBV6-2 or TRBV6-3 with TRBJ2-7; 7 bases are shared with TRBD2. J gave up 3 bases and V 6 bases, and 2 bases lay outside the gene matches. Germline values: CDR1 MNHEY, CDR2 SVGEGT. The CDR3 is 12 residues long. The CDR3: CASSWTSYEQYF. In DNA, the CDR3 is TGTGCCAGCAGCTGGACTAGCTACGAGCAGTACTTC.

The sample holds a few counts of this clonotype. The J gene is TRBJ2-6, the V gene TRBV5-1; no clear D gene. Between the trimmed V and J ends, which lost 4 bases and 2 bases, there was a span of 7 bases. CDR3 length equals 14 residues. Germline CDR1 and CDR2: SGHRS and YFSETQ. In DNA, the CDR3 is TGCGCCAGCAGCGAACCAACTGGGGCCAACGTCCTGACTTTC. Residues: CASSEPTGANVLTF.

This clonotype has only a few counts. The rearrangement links TRBV5-5 to TRBJ2-3; TRBD1 matches at 8 bases. The V gene end was trimmed by 6 bases and the J gene end by 1 base; junction bases not matched to a gene: 7. This CDR3 contains 15 residues. Germline-derived CDR1 and CDR2 are SGHKS and YYEKEE (reference sequence). The CDR3 sequence: CASNGQGPRTDTQYF. CDR3 sequence (DNA): TGTGCCAGCAACGGACAGGGCCCTCGCACAGATACGCAGTATTTT.

The chain links TRBV9 to TRBJ2-7, with 13 bases matching TRBD2. CDR1 and CDR2 (germline): SGDLS, YYNGEE. J was trimmed by 3 bases and V by 3 bases; bases with no gene match: 6. This CDR3 has 16 amino acids. This CDR3 reads CASSDGTSGAYYEQYF. The CDR3 DNA reads TGTGCCAGCAGCGACGGGACTAGCGGGGCCTACTACGAGCAGTACTTC.

This clonotype was seen a few times. The chain couples TRBV3-1 to TRBJ2-7; weak D call: TRBD2 (5 bases). V dropped 1 base and J dropped 6 bases, with 10 bases sitting between them. CDR3 length: 13 amino acids. Germline V CDR1 and CDR2: LGHDT, YNNKEL (reference sequence). The CDR3 loop reads CASSQVPGVEQYF. The CDR3 DNA is TGTGCCAGCAGCCAAGTTCCCGGGGTCGAGCAGTACTTC.

This chain links TRBV3-1 with TRBJ2-7; tentative D call: TRBD2 (5 bases). Germline values: CDR1 LGHDT, CDR2 YNNKEL (reference sequence). CDR3 length: 18 amino acids. V lost 3 bases and J lost 2, with 23 bases in between. CDR3 bases: TGTGCCAGCAGCCAGATCCTAAGAGGGAGCCCACTGACCTACGAGCAGTACTTC. Its protein is CASSQILRGSPLTYEQYF.

The chain has TRBV19 and TRBJ1-1, with a possible D match to TRBD1 (5 bases). In germline, CDR1 is LNHDA, CDR2 SQIVND (reference sequence). The CDR3 has 17 residues. V was trimmed by 3 bases and J by 4 bases, leaving 21 bases between them. The CDR3 bases are TGTGCCAGTAGTATCTTTCGCCCCGGGGGTCGGGGCACTGAAGCTTTCTTT. Translated, it gives CASSIFRPGGRGTEAFF.

CDR3 in amino acids: CASSPQPTGASTRNTIYF. CDR3 nucleotide sequence: TGTGCCAGCAGCCCCCAGCCGACAGGGGCCTCAACAAGAAACACCATATATTTT. The chain uses TRBV11-1 and TRBJ1-3, with 8 bases identical to TRBD1. Germline V gives CDR1 SGHAT, CDR2 FQDESV (reference sequence). This CDR3 has 18 amino acids. After removal of 5 bases from V and 5 bases from J, the junction contained 17 bases not matched to a gene. The full variable domain, rest sourced from reference TRBV11-1 and TRBJ1-3, is EAEVAQSPRYKITEKSQAVAFWCDPISGHATLYWYRQILGQGPELLVQFQDESVVDDSQLPKDRFSAERLKGVDSTLKIQPAELGDSAMYLCASSPQPTGASTRNTIYFGEGSWLTVV.

A few counts support this clonotype. V gene TRBV5-1 combines with J gene TRBJ2-7; D remains ambiguous. The length of the CDR3 is 13 residues. Between the trimmed V and J ends, which lost 0 bases and 5 bases, there was a span of 9 bases. Per germline, CDR1 SGHRS and CDR2 YFSETQ. CDR3 sequence reads: CASSLGPLNEQYF. The CDR3 DNA sequence: TGCGCCAGCAGCTTGGGCCCCTTGAACGAGCAGTACTTC.

This clonotype appeared a few times. In DNA, the CDR3 is TGCAGCGTTGAAGCTCGGTCATCTGGGGCCAACGTCCTGACTTTC. As protein: CSVEARSSGANVLTF. The J gene is TRBJ2-6, the V gene TRBV29-1, with D hard to call. Germline CDR1 reads SQVTM; CDR2 reads ANQGSEA. The CDR3 runs 15 residues. Trimming cost V 1 base and J 1 base, with 8 bases left between them.

This clonotype was counted only a few times. The chain uses TRBV4-1 and TRBJ2-7; 7 bases are shared with TRBD1. The ends lost 6 bases at V and 2 bases at J; junction bases unmatched: 10. Germline values: CDR1 MGHRA, CDR2 YSYEKL. The CDR3 has 15 residues. The CDR3 is CASSPRTGDTYEQYF. For the CDR3, the DNA is TGCGCCAGCAGTCCGAGAACAGGGGATACCTACGAGCAGTACTTC.

The J gene is TRBJ2-7, the V gene TRBV5-1, with 7 bases that match TRBD1. In germline, CDR1 is SGHRS, CDR2 YFSETQ. The CDR3 is 13 amino acids. V was clipped by 5 bases and J by 4 bases; unmatched bases: 6. The CDR3, as DNA: TGCGCCAGCAGAGAGGGGGCCACTTACGAGCAGTACTTC. Residues: CASREGATYEQYF.

CDR3 residues: CSVWTGESYEQYF. CDR3 DNA: TGCAGCGTTTGGACAGGGGAGTCCTACGAGCAGTACTTC. The rearrangement links TRBV29-1 to TRBJ2-7; 9 positions agree with TRBD1. Germline V gene sequence: CDR1 SQVTM, CDR2 ANQGSEA. This CDR3 contains 13 residues. The V segment lost 5 bases and the J segment 1 base; nucleotides outside the gene matches: 3.

This clonotype was found many times. This chain uses TRBV29-1 with TRBJ2-7, with 9 bases lining up with TRBD1. Trimming cost V 5 bases and J 2 bases; bases outside gene matches: 1. CDR1 and CDR2 from the germline V gene are SQVTM and ANQGSEA. CDR3 size: 12 residues. The CDR3 region has the DNA TGCAGCGTTAGACAGGGGGCCTACGAGCAGTACTTC. This translates into CSVRQGAYEQYF.

The CDR3 sequence: CASSLDRYNSPLHF. The CDR3 bases are TGTGCCAGCTCACTGGACCGCTATAATTCACCCCTCCACTTT. V and J are TRBV18 and TRBJ1-6; D is unresolved. Germline lookup yields CDR1 KGHSH and CDR2 LQKENI. V lost 4 bases and J 3 bases, leaving 7 bases between the germline ends. This CDR3 has 14 residues.

This clonotype turned up a few times. V usage is TRBV12-3 or TRBV12-4 and J usage is TRBJ2-7; 10 bases line up with TRBD1. J was trimmed by 7 bases and V by 6 bases; bases with no gene match: 9. This CDR3 region has 14 residues. The CDR3 here is CASRDGTGEKEQYF. For the CDR3, the DNA is TGTGCCAGCAGGGACGGGACAGGGGAGAAAGAGCAGTACTTC.

Turning to this clonotype: One junction end does not reproduce the germline sequence, and a read error may be involved. V usage is TRBV14 and J usage is TRBJ2-7; D not certain. The CDR3 contains 12 residues. Looked up from germline, CDR1 is SGHDN and CDR2 is FVKESK. CDR3 amino acids: CASSQLRYEQYF. The CDR3 DNA sequence: TGCGCCAGCAGCCAATTACGTTACGAGCAGTACTTC. The variable domain in full, completed from reference TRBV14 and TRBJ2-7, reads EAGVTQFPSHSVIEKGQTVTLRCDPISGHDNLYWYRRVMGKEIKFLLHFVKESKQDESGMPNNRFLAERTGGTYSTLKVQPAELEDSGVYFCASSQLRYEQYFGPGTRLTVT.

This clonotype occurred many times. The chain is built from TRBV5-1 and TRBJ1-5, with D unresolved. Germline V gene sequence: CDR1 SGHRS, CDR2 YFSETQ. The CDR3 totals 15 residues. Deletions cut 4 bases from V and 2 bases from J, with 13 bases between. The CDR3 bases are TGCGCCAGCAGCGAGGGCACGACGGGCAATCAGCCCCAGCATTTT. This gives the protein CASSEGTTGNQPQHF.